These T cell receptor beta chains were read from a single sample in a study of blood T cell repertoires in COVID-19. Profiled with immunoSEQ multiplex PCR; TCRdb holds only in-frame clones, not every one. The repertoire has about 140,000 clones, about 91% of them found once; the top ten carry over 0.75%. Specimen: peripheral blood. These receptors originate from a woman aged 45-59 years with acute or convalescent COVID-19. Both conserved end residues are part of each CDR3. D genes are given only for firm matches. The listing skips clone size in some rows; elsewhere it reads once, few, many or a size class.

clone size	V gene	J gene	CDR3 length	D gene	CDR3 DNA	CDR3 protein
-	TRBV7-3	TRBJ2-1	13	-	TGTGCCAGCAGCTTCCAGGGGTCGAATGAGCAGTTCTTC	CASSFQGSNEQFF
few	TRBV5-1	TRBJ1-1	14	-	TGCGCCAGCAGCTTGGAACCGAGTACGACTGAAGCTTTCTTT	CASSLEPSTTEAFF
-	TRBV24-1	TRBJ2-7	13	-	TGTGCCACCTCCAACCCCAGGGGCGGCGAGCAGTACTTC	CATSNPRGGEQYF
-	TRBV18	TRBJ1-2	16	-	TGTGCCAGCTCACCTGACTCCCCCACAGGGAGCGGTGGCTACACCTTC	CASSPDSPTGSGGYTF
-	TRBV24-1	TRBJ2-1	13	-	TGTGCCACCAGTGTTCCAGGTTACAATGAGCAGTTCTTC	CATSVPGYNEQFF
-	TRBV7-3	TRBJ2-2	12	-	TGTGCCAGCAGCCGGGGAACCGGGGAGCTGTTTTTT	CASSRGTGELFF
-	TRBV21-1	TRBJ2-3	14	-	TGTGCCAGCAGCAAAGTCAGCGGCACAGATACGCAGTATTTT	CASSKVSGTDTQYF
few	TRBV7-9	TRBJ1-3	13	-	TGTGCCAGCAGCTTAGCAGCCGGAAACACCATATATTTT	CASSLAAGNTIYF
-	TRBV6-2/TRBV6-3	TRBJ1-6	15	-	TGTGCCAGCAGTTTGGGCAGGGGCTTTAATTCACCCCTCCACTTT	CASSLGRGFNSPLHF
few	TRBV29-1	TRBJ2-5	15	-	TGCAGCGTTGAACCAGGACAGCCCGTCGGTGAGACCCAGTACTTC	CSVEPGQPVGETQYF
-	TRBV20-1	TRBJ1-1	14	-	TGCAGTGCTAGTCAGGGGCTACTGAACACTGAAGCTTTCTTT	CSASQGLLNTEAFF
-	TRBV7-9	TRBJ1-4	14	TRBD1	TGTGCCAGCAGGTCCGGGACAGGAAATGAAAAACTGTTTTTT	CASRSGTGNEKLFF
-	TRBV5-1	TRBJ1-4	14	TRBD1	TGCGCCAGCAGCATGGGACAGGGCAATGAAAAACTGTTTTTT	CASSMGQGNEKLFF
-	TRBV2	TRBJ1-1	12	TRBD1	TGTGCCAGCAGTAAGGGGGCGGCTGAAGCTTTCTTT	CASSKGAAEAFF
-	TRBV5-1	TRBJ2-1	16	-	TGCGCCAGCAGCTTGGACGGGGGAGTGGCCTCCGATGAGCAGTTCTTC	CASSLDGGVASDEQFF
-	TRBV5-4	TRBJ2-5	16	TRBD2	TGTGCCAGCAGCTTGGGGGGGGGAGGGCCGTCCGAGACCCAGTACTTC	CASSLGGGGPSETQYF
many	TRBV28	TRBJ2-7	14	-	TGTGCCAGCGGGAATCGGGACTGGCGCGTAGAGCAGTACTTC	CASGNRDWRVEQYF
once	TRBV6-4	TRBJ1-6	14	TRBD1	TGTGCCAGCAAGACGGGACAGGGAGTATCACCCCTCCACTTT	CASKTGQGVSPLHF
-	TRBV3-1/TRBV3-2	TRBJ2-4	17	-	TGTGCCAGCAGCCAAGACGTACGGGGTCTAGCCAAAAACATTCAGTACTTC	CASSQDVRGLAKNIQYF
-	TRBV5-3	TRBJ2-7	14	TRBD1	TGTGCCAGAAGCTGGACAGGGGTATTCAACGAGCAGTACTTC	CARSWTGVFNEQYF
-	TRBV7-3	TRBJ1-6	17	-	TGTGCCAGCAGCTTAACCGGGTCCAGCTCCTATAATTCACCCCTCCACTTT	CASSLTGSSSYNSPLHF
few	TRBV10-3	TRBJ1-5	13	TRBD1	TGTGCCACTGGGACCGAGGGGGCTCAGCCCCAGCATTTT	CATGTEGAQPQHF
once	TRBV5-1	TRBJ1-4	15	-	TGCGCCAGCAGTCCGACAGCAGCAACTAATGAAAAACTGTTTTTT	CASSPTAATNEKLFF
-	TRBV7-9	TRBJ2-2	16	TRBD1	TGTGCCAGCAGCTTAACCGGGACAGCCTACACCGGGGAGCTGTTTTTT	CASSLTGTAYTGELFF